This T cell receptor (beta chain) was sequenced during a study of cytomegalovirus exposure and HLA in healthy donors. Data came from immunoSEQ multiplex PCR; TCRdb stores just in-frame clones and leaves some out. The sample has tens of thousands of clones; approximately 95% are singletons. On this clone itself: As yet, its antigen is unknown.

Trimming cost V 5 bases and J 7 bases; bases outside gene matches: 6. Germline CDR1 SGHRS, CDR2 YFSETQ. This CDR3 region has 14 residues. General study findings and limits: While the bulk of TCR sequences proved rare, some public TCRs turned up in many donors. Associated with cytomegalovirus, according to the listing, were around 160 TCR beta chains.

The genes are TRBV5-1 and TRBJ2-4, with 10 bases fitting TRBD1. The sequence came from a woman aged 18-29 years in good health and CMV-seropositive. The sample consisted of PBMCs. As DNA, the CDR3 is TGCGCCAGCAGATCCGACAGGGGGCCGAACATTCAGTACTTC. This translates into CASRSDRGPNIQYF.